This T cell receptor beta chain was observed in a study of blood T cells in healthy people across ages. A second roughly 7 to 12 cycle PCR used barcoded and J-beta primers. TCRdb ran MiXCR on the 5' RACE reads and lists one entry per CDR3 protein. Altogether almost 550,000 distinct CDR3 sequences are present, less than 25% being singletons, with the ten largest covering roughly 10%. There are 16 residues in the CDR3. Germline V CDR1 and CDR2: LGHNA, YSLEER. V was clipped by 0 bases and J by 4 bases, with 14 bases between them. This clonotype showed up just a few times. Another study also made use of these data, one on T cells of mothers and their children.

The sequence derives from a boy between 5 and 17 years old in good health. Sequencing was performed on blood. V is TRBV4-3 and J is TRBJ2-3; no clear D gene. CDR3 sequence: CASSQDLGPTADTQYF. In DNA, the CDR3 is TGCGCCAGCAGCCAAGATCTAGGGCCAACGGCAGATACGCAGTATTTT.